A selection of T cell receptor beta chains follows, all from one sample in a study of blood T cell repertoires in COVID-19. Data came from immunoSEQ multiplex PCR; TCRdb stores just in-frame clones and leaves some out. The sample gives about 200,000 clones, about 80% of which show up once; less than 9.5% is in the top ten. Sequencing input: PBMCs or T cells enriched from blood (not recorded which). These receptor sequences come from a middle-aged man who had recovered from COVID-19. Each CDR3 is given with its conserved first and last residue. D genes are given only for firm matches. Only some rows state a clone size, as once, few, many or a class for expanded clones.

abundance,j_gene,d_gene,v_gene,CDR3aa,CDR3nt
few,TRBJ1-4,-,TRBV10-3,CAISESILRTNEKLFF,TGTGCCATCAGTGAGTCGATTTTACGGACTAATGAAAAACTGTTTTTT
-,TRBJ1-6,-,TRBV13,CASSLGQGMNSPLHF,TGTGCCAGCAGCTTAGGTCAGGGGATGAATTCACCCCTCCACTTT
few,TRBJ2-4,TRBD2,TRBV6-1,CASSEASSGVAKNIQYF,TGTGCCAGCAGTGAAGCGAGTAGCGGGGTGGCCAAAAACATTCAGTACTTC
-,TRBJ1-5,-,TRBV28,CASSLLDQPQHF,TGTGCCAGCAGTTTATTAGATCAGCCCCAGCATTTT
-,TRBJ2-1,TRBD2,TRBV5-1,CASSGGGTSAYNEQFF,TGCGCCAGCAGCGGCGGGGGGACTAGCGCTTACAATGAGCAGTTCTTC
-,TRBJ1-6,-,TRBV19,CASSHDSSYNSPLHF,TGTGCCAGTAGTCACGATAGCTCCTATAATTCACCCCTCCACTTT
once,TRBJ2-7,-,TRBV5-1,CASSLAGGQGSYEQYF,TGCGCCAGCAGCTTGGCCGGGGGGCAGGGCTCCTACGAGCAGTACTTC
-,TRBJ1-2,-,TRBV6-2/TRBV6-3,CASSYSKPARRLAF,TGTGCCAGCAGTTACTCGAAACCAGCGAGGCGACTCGCCTTC
-,TRBJ2-3,-,TRBV11-2,CASSLDPVVRASTDTQYF,TGTGCCAGCAGCTTAGACCCCGTTGTCAGGGCTAGCACAGATACGCAGTATTTT
-,TRBJ1-2,-,TRBV3-1/TRBV3-2,CASSPQEGAKTYGYTF,TGTGCCAGCAGCCCTCAAGAAGGGGCCAAGACCTATGGCTACACCTTC
once,TRBJ2-5,TRBD2,TRBV6-1,CASSEIAGRVETQYF,TGTGCCAGCAGTGAGATAGCGGGGAGGGTCGAGACCCAGTACTTC